Each of the 11 T cell receptor beta chains below was sequenced from the same sample in a study of siplizumab effects on memory and regulatory T cells (dated by TCRdb to the late 2010s). Library method: the immunoSEQ multiplex PCR assay. TCRdb retrieved this table from immuneACCESS and kept in-frame rearrangements only. Not all clones are present; in checked studies, unresolved V genes account for under half, and no reason is known for the remainder. Here the sample has some 120,000 clones; 90% to 95% occur a single time. The ten largest account for roughly 1.7% of the sample. Sequencing was done on a sample of non-Treg CD4+ T cells sorted from blood. Sample cell subset or site, as interpreted from the label and publication: FACS-sorted unstimulated CD4+ non-regulatory T cells. Receptor source: a human donor in good health.

This sequence joins TRBV6-5 and TRBJ2-7; 7 bases line up with TRBD1. Germline loops: CDR1 MNHEY, CDR2 SVGAGI. V was pared by 0 bases and J by 3 bases, with 2 bases of the junction left unmatched. The CDR3 length is 14 residues. DNA for the CDR3: TGTGCCAGCAGTTACTCAGGGGGCGGCTACGAGCAGTACTTC. It encodes CASSYSGGGYEQYF.

The V and J genes are TRBV10-3 and TRBJ2-1; D perhaps matches TRBD1 (5 bases). Germline values: CDR1 ENHRY, CDR2 SYGVKD. This CDR3 is 16 amino acids long. V gave up 8 bases and J gave up 0 bases, with 17 bases separating them. The CDR3 sequence is CAILQIYRSSYNEQFF. In DNA form, the CDR3 reads TGTGCCATCCTTCAAATTTACAGGAGCTCCTACAATGAGCAGTTCTTC.

This clone appeared once. V gene TRBV4-1 combines with J gene TRBJ1-1; unclear D gene. Looked up from germline, CDR1 is MGHRA and CDR2 is YSYEKL. V was pared by 3 bases and J by 2 bases, with 13 bases between. This CDR3 contains 15 residues. This chain's CDR3 is CASSQATAYNTEAFF. CDR3 sequence (DNA): TGCGCCAGCAGCCAGGCAACAGCTTACAACACTGAAGCTTTCTTT.

In its sample, this clone was seen once. The genes are TRBV5-1 and TRBJ2-5; a possible D gene is TRBD2 (6 bases). Trimming took 5 bases from V and 2 from J, leaving 19 bases between them. The CDR3 runs 16 residues. CDR1 is SGHRS and CDR2 is YFSETQ in the germline V gene. CDR3 sequence: CASRDNPSGEQETQYF. CDR3 sequence (DNA): TGCGCCAGCAGGGATAACCCTTCGGGGGAACAAGAGACCCAGTACTTC.

The V and J genes are TRBV4-1 and TRBJ2-3, with a tentative D call TRBD1 (6 bases). The germline CDR1 and CDR2 sequences are MGHRA and YSYEKL. V was shortened by 1 base and J by 1 base, with 12 bases between the two germline ends. The CDR3 has 16 residues. The CDR3 nucleotides read TGCGCCAGCAGCCAAGGGGTTCAGGGGCGCACAGATACGCAGTATTTT. Amino acid sequence: CASSQGVQGRTDTQYF.

The chain couples TRBV6-6 to TRBJ2-7, with 11 bases that match TRBD1. CDR3 length: 14 amino acids. Germline V CDR1 and CDR2: MNHNY, SVGAGI (reference sequence). V lost 2 bases to trimming and J lost 5 bases; unmatched junction nucleotides: 2. The CDR3 nucleotides read TGTGCCAGCAGTTACGGACAGGGGGCAAACGAGCAGTACTTC. As protein: CASSYGQGANEQYF.

Here the CDR3 reads CASSSERANYGYTF. The CDR3 DNA reads as TGTGCCAGCAGCTCGGAAAGGGCCAACTATGGCTACACCTTC. The chain combines TRBV2 with TRBJ1-2, with D hard to call. Germline V gene sequence: CDR1 SNHLY, CDR2 FYNNEI. V lost 6 bases and J lost 2, with 13 bases in between. This CDR3 comprises 14 residues.

The genes are TRBV2 and TRBJ2-3, with D maybe TRBD2 (6 bases). This CDR3 has 14 amino acids. V lost 8 bases, J lost 3 bases, and 15 bases lay in between. Germline CDR1 SNHLY, CDR2 FYNNEI. The CDR3: CASSFREITDTQYF. The CDR3 DNA follows: TGTGCCAGCTCTTTCCGGGAGATAACAGATACGCAGTATTTT.

Written as DNA, the CDR3 is TGTGCCAGCAGCCCAGGTACCGGGACAGCATCTAATCAGCCCCAGCATTTT. Translated, it gives CASSPGTGTASNQPQHF. The rearrangement joins TRBV7-9 to TRBJ1-5; 7 nucleotides align to TRBD1. The CDR3 loop spans 17 amino acids. The ends lost 5 bases at V and 4 bases at J; junction bases unmatched: 14. CDR1 is SEHNR and CDR2 is FQNEAQ in the germline V gene (reference sequence).

The rearrangement links TRBV5-6 to TRBJ2-3; TRBD2 aligns across 8 bases. Trimming took 4 bases from V and 1 from J; bases not matched to a gene: 5. The germline CDR1 and CDR2 sequences are SGHDT and YYEEEE. The CDR3 is 15 residues long. For the CDR3, the DNA is TGTGCCAGCAGCCCCTGGCGGGGGGGCACAGATACGCAGTATTTT. It translates to CASSPWRGGTDTQYF.

The chain combines TRBV25-1 with TRBJ1-3; D uncertain. V lost 1 base and J 4 bases, leaving 14 bases between the germline ends. Per germline, CDR1 MGHDK and CDR2 SYGVNS. This CDR3 is built from 16 residues. CDR3 DNA: TGTGCCAGCAGTGAATCTCCCAGGATGGGAGGAAACACCATATATTTT. Residues: CASSESPRMGGNTIYF.